This entry features one TCR beta chain sequence. The antigen is undetermined. Trimming took 3 bases from V and 1 from J, leaving 7 bases between them. Germline V gene sequence: CDR1 MDHEN, CDR2 SYDVKM. This CDR3 has 13 residues. This entry is derived from a study of cytomegalovirus exposure and HLA in healthy donors. The PCR ran on 60 Vbeta and 13 Jbeta primers. The method was immunoSEQ multiplex PCR; TCRdb's version includes in-frame clones alone and lacks a portion of them. Of roughly 130,000 clones listed, around 83% are singletons. General study findings and limits: V- and J-gene trimming in TCR beta was tied to a missense DCLRE1C variant by an analysis performed later. Follow-up analysis found HLA locus-dependent TCR association rates, highest for DRB1 and lowest for HLA-C.

Input material: PBMCs. The sequence was collected from a woman under 30 in good health and CMV-seropositive. The rearrangement uses TRBV28 and TRBJ2-7; D remains ambiguous. The CDR3 region has the DNA TGTGCCAGCAGTTTGGGCACTTCCTACGAGCAGTACTTC. Translating gives CASSLGTSYEQYF.